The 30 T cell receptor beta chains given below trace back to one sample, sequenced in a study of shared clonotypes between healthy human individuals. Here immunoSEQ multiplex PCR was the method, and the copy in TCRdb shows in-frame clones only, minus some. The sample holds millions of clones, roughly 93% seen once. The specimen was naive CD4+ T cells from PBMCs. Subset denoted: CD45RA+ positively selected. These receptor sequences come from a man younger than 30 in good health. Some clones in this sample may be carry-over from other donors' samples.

The DNA for the CDR3 is TGTGCCAGCAGCCGACAGGGCGATACCGGGGAGCTGTTTTTT. It translates to CASSRQGDTGELFF. The chain recombines TRBV6-5 with TRBJ2-2, with 7 bases aligning to TRBD1. With 6 bases clipped from V and 5 bases from J, the junction kept 6 bases outside the gene matches. This CDR3 is built from 14 residues. Germline CDR1 MNHEY, CDR2 SVGAGI.

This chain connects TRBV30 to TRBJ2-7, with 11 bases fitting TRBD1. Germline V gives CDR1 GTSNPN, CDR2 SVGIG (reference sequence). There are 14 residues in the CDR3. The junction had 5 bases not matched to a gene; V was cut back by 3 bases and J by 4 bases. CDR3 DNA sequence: TGTGCCTGGAGCAAGGGGACAGGGGGGTACGAGCAGTACTTC. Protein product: CAWSKGTGGYEQYF.

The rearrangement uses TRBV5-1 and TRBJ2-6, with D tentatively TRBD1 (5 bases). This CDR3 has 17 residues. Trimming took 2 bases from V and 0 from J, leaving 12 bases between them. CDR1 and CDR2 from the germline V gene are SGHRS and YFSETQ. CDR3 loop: CASSLARAISGANVLTF. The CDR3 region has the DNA TGCGCCAGCAGCTTAGCCAGGGCGATCTCTGGGGCCAACGTCCTGACTTTC.

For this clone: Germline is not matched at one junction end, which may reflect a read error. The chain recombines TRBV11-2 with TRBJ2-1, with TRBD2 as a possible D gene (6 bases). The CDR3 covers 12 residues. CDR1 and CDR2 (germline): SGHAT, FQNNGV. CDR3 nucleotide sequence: TGTGCCAGCAGCTTGGAGACTAGTGTGCATCTCTTC. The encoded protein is CASSLETSVHLF.

The CDR3 reads CASSLLRDSYEQYF. CDR3 sequence (DNA): TGTGCCAGCAGTTTGTTGCGGGACTCCTACGAGCAGTACTTC. The chain carries TRBV27 and TRBJ2-7, with a possible D match to TRBD2 (6 bases). The germline V gene encodes CDR1 MNHEY and CDR2 SMNVEV (reference sequence). V lost 3 bases and J lost 0, with 9 bases in between. This CDR3 has 14 residues.

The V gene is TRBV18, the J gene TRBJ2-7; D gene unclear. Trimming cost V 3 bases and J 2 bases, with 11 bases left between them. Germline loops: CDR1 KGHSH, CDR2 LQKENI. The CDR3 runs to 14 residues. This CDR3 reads CASSPSRATYEQYF. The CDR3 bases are TGTGCCAGCTCACCTTCAAGGGCTACCTACGAGCAGTACTTC.

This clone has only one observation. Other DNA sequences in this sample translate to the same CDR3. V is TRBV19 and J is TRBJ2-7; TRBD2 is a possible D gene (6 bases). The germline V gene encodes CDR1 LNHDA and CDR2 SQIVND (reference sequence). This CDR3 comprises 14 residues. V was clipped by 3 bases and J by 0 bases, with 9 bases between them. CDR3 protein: CASSISRGSYEQYF. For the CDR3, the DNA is TGTGCCAGTAGTATCTCGCGGGGCTCCTACGAGCAGTACTTC.

CDR3 coding DNA: TGTGCCAGCAGTTACTCTGGTCTCGGGTCCGACCAGCCCCAGCATTTT. Encoded protein: CASSYSGLGSDQPQHF. V gene TRBV6-5 combines with J gene TRBJ1-5, with D unclear. Trimming cost V 0 bases and J 7 bases, with 16 bases left between them. The CDR3 covers 16 residues. CDR1 is MNHEY and CDR2 is SVGAGI in the germline V gene.

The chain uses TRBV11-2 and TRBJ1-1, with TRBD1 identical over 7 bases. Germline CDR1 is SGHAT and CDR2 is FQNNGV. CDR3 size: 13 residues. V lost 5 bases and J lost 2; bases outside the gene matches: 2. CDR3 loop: CASSGTANTEAFF. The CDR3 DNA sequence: TGTGCCAGCAGCGGGACAGCTAACACTGAAGCTTTCTTT.

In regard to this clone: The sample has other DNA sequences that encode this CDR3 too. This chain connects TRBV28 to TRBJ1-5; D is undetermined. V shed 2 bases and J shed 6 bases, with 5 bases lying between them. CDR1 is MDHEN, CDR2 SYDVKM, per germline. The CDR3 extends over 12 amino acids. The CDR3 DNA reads TGTGCCAGCAGTTTACGCACTCAGCCCCAGCATTTT. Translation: CASSLRTQPQHF.

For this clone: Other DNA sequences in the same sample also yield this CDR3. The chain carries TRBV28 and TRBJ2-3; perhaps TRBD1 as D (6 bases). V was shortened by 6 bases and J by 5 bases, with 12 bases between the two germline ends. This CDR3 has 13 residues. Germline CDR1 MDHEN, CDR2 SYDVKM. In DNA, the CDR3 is TGTGCCAGCAGACCCACAGGGAGAGATACGCAGTATTTT. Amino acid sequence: CASRPTGRDTQYF. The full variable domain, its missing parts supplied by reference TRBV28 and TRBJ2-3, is DVKVTQSSRYLVKRTGEKVFLECVQDMDHENMFWYRQDPGLGLRLIYFSYDVKMKEKGDIPEGYSVSREKKERFSLILESASTNQTSMYLCASRPTGRDTQYFGPGTRLTVL.

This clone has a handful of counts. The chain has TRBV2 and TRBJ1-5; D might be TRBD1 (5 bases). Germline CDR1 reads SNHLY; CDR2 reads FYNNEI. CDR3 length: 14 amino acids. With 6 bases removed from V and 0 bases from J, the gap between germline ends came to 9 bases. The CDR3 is CASSVTDSNQPQHF. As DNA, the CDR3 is TGTGCCAGCAGCGTGACAGATAGCAATCAGCCCCAGCATTTT.

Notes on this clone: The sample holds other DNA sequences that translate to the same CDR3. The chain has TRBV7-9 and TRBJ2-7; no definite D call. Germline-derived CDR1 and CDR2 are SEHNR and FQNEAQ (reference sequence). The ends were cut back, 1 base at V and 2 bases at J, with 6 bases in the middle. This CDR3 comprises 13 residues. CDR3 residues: CASSLGGTYEQYF. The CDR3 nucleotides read TGTGCCAGCAGCTTAGGCGGAACCTACGAGCAGTACTTC.

CDR3 sequence reads: CASSLAPFTGDTQYF. The CDR3 DNA reads TGCGCCAGCTCCCTCGCGCCGTTCACGGGGGATACGCAGTATTTT. J is TRBJ2-3 and V is TRBV5-1; tentative D call: TRBD2 (5 bases). V was shortened by 7 bases and J by 6 bases, with 21 bases between the two germline ends. This CDR3 is 15 amino acids long. Germline values: CDR1 SGHRS, CDR2 YFSETQ. The full variable domain, its missing parts supplied by reference TRBV5-1 and TRBJ2-3, is KAGVTQTPRYLIKTRGQQVTLSCSPISGHRSVSWYQQTPGQGLQFLFEYFSETQRNKGNFPGRFSGRQFSNSRSEMNVSTLELGDSALYLCASSLAPFTGDTQYFGPGTRLTVL.

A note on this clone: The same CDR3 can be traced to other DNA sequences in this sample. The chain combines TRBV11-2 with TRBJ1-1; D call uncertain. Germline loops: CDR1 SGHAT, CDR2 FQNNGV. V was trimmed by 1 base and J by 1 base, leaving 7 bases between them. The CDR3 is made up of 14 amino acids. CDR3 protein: CASSLVGGNTEAFF. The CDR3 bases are TGTGCCAGCAGCTTAGTAGGCGGGAACACTGAAGCTTTCTTT. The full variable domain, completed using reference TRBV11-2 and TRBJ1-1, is EAGVAQSPRYKIIEKRQSVAFWCNPISGHATLYWYQQILGQGPKLLIQFQNNGVVDDSQLPKDRFSAERLKGVDSTLKIQPAKLEDSAVYLCASSLVGGNTEAFFGQGTRLTVV.

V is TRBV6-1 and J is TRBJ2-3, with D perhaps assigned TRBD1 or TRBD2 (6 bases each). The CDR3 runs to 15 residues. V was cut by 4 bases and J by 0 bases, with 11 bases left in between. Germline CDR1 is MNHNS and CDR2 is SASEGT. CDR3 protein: CASSATGTSTDTQYF. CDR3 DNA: TGTGCCAGCAGTGCAACAGGGACTAGCACAGATACGCAGTATTTT.

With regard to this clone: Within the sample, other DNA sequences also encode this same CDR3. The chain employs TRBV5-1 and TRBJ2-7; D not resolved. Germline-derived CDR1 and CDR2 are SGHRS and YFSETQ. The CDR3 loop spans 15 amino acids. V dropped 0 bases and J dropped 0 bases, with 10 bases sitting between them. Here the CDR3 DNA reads TGCGCCAGCAGCTTGGGACCGACGAGCTCCTACGAGCAGTACTTC. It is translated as CASSLGPTSSYEQYF.

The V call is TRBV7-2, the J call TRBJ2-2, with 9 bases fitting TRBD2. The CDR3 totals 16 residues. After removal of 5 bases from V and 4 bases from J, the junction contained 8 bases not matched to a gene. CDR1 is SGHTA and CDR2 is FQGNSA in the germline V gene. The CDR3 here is CASSPLAGAGTGELFF. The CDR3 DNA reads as TGTGCCAGCAGCCCTTTAGCGGGAGCGGGCACCGGGGAGCTGTTTTTT.

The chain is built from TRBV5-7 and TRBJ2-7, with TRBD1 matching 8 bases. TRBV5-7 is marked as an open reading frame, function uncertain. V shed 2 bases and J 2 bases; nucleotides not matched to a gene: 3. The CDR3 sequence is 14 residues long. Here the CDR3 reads CASSLGRGPYEQYF. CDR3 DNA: TGTGCCAGCAGCTTAGGCAGGGGGCCCTACGAGCAGTACTTC.

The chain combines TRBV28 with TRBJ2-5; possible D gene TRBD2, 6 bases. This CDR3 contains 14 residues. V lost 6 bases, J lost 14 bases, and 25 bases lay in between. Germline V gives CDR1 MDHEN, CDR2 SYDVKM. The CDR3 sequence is CASRMTIGGTAPYF. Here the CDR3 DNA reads TGTGCCAGCAGGATGACCATAGGCGGGACCGCCCCCTACTTC.

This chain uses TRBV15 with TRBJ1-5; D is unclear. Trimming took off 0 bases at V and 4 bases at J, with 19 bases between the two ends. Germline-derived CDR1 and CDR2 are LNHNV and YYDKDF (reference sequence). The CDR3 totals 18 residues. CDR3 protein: CATSRDFVQRGFNQPQHF. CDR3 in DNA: TGTGCCACCAGCAGAGATTTTGTGCAGCGAGGGTTTAATCAGCCCCAGCATTTT.

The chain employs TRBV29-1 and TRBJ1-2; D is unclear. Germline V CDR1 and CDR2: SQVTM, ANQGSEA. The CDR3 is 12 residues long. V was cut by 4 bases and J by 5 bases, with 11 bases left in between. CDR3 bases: TGCAGCGTTGGTGGGCTCTTATATGGCTACACCTTC. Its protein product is CSVGGLLYGYTF.

The DNA for the CDR3 is TGTGCCAGCAGTGAAAGGCAGGGCTCCTACAATGAGCAGTTCTTC. It specifies CASSERQGSYNEQFF. The chain joins TRBV2 to TRBJ2-1, with a weak D call TRBD1 (5 bases). The CDR3 is 15 residues long. Trimming pared 2 bases from V and 0 bases from J, leaving 8 bases between. Germline V gene sequence: CDR1 SNHLY, CDR2 FYNNEI. The full variable domain, with the rest looked up from reference TRBV2 and TRBJ2-1, is EPEVTQTPSHQVTQMGQEVILRCVPISNHLYFYWYRQILGQKVEFLVSFYNNEISEKSEIFDDQFSVERPDGSNFTLKIRSTKLEDSAMYFCASSERQGSYNEQFFGPGTRLTVL.

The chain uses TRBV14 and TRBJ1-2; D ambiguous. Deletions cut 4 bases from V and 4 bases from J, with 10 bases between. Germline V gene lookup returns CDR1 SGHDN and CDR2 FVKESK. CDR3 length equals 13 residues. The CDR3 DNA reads TGTGCCAGCAGCCCAGGACGGAGCTATGGCTACACCTTC. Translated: CASSPGRSYGYTF.

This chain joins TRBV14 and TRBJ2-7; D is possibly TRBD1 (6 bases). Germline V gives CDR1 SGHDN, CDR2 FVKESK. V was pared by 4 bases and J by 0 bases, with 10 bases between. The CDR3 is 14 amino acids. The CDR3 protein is CASSLDSYSYEQYF. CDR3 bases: TGTGCCAGCAGCCTGGACAGCTACTCCTACGAGCAGTACTTC.

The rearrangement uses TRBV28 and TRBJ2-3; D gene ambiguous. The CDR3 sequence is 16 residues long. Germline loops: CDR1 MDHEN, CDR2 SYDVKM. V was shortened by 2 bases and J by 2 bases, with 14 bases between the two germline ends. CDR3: CASSLPATSPTDTQYF. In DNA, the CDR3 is TGTGCCAGCAGTTTACCGGCCACCTCTCCCACAGATACGCAGTATTTT.

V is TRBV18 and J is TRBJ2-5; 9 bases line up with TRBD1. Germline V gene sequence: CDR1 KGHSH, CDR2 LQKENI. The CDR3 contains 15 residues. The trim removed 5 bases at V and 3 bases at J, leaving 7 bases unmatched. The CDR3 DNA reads TGTGCCAGCTCATTGCCGGGACAGGGTAAAGAGACCCAGTACTTC. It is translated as CASSLPGQGKETQYF.

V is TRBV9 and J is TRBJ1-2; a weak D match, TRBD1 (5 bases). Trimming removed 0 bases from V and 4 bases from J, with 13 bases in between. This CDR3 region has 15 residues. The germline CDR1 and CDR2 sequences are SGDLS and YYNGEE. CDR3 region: CASSVAGGLGYGYTF. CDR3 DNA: TGTGCCAGCAGCGTAGCTGGGGGTCTTGGCTATGGCTACACCTTC.

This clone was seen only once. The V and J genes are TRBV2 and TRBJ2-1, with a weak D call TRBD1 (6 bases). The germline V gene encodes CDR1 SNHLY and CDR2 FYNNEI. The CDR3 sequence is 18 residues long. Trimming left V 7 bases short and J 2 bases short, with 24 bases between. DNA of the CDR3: TGTGCCAGCACCAGGGGATTCCGGGTTATGGACGCCTACAATGAGCAGTTCTTC. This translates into CASTRGFRVMDAYNEQFF.

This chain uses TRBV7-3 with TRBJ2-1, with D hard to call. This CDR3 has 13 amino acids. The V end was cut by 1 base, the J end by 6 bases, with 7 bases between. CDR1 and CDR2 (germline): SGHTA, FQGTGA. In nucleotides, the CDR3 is TGTGCCAGCAGCTTAAGGAACGGCAATGAGCAGTTCTTC. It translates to CASSLRNGNEQFF. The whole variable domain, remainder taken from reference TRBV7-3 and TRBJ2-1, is GAGVSQTPSNKVTEKGKYVELRCDPISGHTALYWYRQSLGQGPEFLIYFQGTGAADDSGLPNDRFFAVRPEGSVSTLKIQRTERGDSAVYLCASSLRNGNEQFFGPGTRLTVL.